One and the same sample provided the 2 T cell receptor beta chains below, sequenced in a study of Graves' ophthalmopathy and Graves' hyperthyroidism. For repertoire sequencing, the TCR beta CDR3 regions were amplified from RNA transcripts. The first round was an RT-PCR with HTBI primers, and the second round was a multiplex PCR. From the multiplex PCR reads, TCRdb called clonotypes with MiXCR, one entry per CDR3 protein. The table has more than 1,000,000 distinct CDR3 sequences, about two fifths seen once. The sequenced sample consisted of peripheral blood or thyroid tissue (not recorded which). The source is an adult man with Graves' hyperthyroidism.

Comments on this clonotype: A read error may produce the germline difference seen at one junction end. This chain uses TRBV3-1 with TRBJ1-3, with D hard to call. Germline V lookup: CDR1 LGHDT, CDR2 YNNKEL (reference sequence). The CDR3 is 14 residues long. This CDR3 reads CTSRPEYSGNTIYF. Here the CDR3 DNA reads TGTACCAGCAGGCCAGAGTACTCTGGAAACACCATATATTTT.

Of note for this clonotype: A much larger clone sits a single nucleotide away, making a read error possible. This chain uses TRBV19 with TRBJ1-6; the D gene is possibly TRBD1 (5 bases). Looked up from germline, CDR1 is LNHDA and CDR2 is SQIVND (reference sequence). The germline V and J ends were trimmed by 11 bases and 6 bases, with 14 bases remaining between them. The CDR3 covers 13 residues. This CDR3 is CARRQSLNSPLHF. Written as DNA, the CDR3 is TGTGCCCGCCGACAGTCCCTTAATTCACCCCTCCACTTT.